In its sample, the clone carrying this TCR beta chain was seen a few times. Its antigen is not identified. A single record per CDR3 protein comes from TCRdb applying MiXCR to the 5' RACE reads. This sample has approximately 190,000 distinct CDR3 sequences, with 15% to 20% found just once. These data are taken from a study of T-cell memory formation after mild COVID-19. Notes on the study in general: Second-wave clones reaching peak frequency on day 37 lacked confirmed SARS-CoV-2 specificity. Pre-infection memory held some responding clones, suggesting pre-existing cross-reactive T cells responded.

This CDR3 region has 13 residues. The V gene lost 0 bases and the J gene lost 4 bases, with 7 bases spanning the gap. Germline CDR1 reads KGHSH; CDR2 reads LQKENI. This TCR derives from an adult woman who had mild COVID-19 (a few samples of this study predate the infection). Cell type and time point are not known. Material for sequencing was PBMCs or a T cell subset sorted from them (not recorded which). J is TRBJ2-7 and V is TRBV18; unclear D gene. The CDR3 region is CASSPPVGYEQYF. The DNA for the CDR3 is TGTGCCAGCTCACCACCGGTAGGGTACGAGCAGTACTTC.